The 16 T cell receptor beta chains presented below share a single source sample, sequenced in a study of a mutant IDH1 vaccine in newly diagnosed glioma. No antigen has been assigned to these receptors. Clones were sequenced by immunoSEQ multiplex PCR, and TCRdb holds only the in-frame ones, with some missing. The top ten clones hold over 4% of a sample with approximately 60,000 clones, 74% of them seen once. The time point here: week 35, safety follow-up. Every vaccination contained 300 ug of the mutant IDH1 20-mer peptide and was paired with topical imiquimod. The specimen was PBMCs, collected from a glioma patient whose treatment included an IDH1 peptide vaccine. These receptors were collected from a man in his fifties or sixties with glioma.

The CDR3 region has the DNA TGCGCCAGCAGCTTGGGCCCCGGGGAGCTGTTTTTT. It is translated as CASSLGPGELFF. The chain employs TRBV5-1 and TRBJ2-2; no reliable D call. CDR1 SGHRS and CDR2 YFSETQ come from the germline V gene. The CDR3 is 12 amino acids. V was cut by 0 bases and J by 6 bases, with 3 bases left in between.

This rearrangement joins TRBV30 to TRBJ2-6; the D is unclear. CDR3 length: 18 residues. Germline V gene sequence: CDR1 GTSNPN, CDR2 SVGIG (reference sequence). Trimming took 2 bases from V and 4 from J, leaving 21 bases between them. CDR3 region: CAWSPKSIPGFGANVLTF. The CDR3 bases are TGTGCCTGGAGTCCAAAATCGATCCCCGGGTTCGGGGCCAACGTCCTGACTTTC.

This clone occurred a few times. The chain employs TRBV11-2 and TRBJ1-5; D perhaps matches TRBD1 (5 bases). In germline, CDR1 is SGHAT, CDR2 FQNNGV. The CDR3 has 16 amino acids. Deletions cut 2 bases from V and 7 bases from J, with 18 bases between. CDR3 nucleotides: TGTGCCAGCAGCTTAAGAGGTGACAGTCAACTCCAGCCCCAGCATTTT. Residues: CASSLRGDSQLQPQHF. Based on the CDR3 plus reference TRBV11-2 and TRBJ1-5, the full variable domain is EAGVAQSPRYKIIEKRQSVAFWCNPISGHATLYWYQQILGQGPKLLIQFQNNGVVDDSQLPKDRFSAERLKGVDSTLKIQPAKLEDSAVYLCASSLRGDSQLQPQHFGDGTRLSIL.

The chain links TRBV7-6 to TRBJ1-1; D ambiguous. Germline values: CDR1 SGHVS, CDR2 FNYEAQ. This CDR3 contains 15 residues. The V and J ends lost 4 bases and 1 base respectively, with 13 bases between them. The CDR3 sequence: CASSSEPGQNTEAFF. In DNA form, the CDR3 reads TGTGCCAGCAGCTCAGAGCCGGGCCAGAACACTGAAGCTTTCTTT.

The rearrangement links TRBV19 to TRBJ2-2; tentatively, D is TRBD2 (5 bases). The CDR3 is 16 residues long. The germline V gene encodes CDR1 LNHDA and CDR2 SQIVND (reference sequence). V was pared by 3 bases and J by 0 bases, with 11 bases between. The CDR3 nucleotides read TGTGCCAGTAGTATGGGGAAGGGAGCGAACACCGGGGAGCTGTTTTTT. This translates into CASSMGKGANTGELFF.

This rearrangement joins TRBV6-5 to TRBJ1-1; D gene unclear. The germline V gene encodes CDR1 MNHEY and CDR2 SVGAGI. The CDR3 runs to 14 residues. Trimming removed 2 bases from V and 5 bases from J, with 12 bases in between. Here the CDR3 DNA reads TGTGCCAGCAGTTACCCGGGCAGAGGAACTGAAGCTTTCTTT. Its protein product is CASSYPGRGTEAFF.

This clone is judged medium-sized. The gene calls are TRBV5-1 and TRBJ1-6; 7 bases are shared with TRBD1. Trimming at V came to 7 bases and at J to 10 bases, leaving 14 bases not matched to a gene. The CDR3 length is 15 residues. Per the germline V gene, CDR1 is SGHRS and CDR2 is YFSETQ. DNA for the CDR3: TGCGCCAGCGCGCAGGGGGATGGAGGAGGGTCACCCCTCCACTTT. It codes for CASAQGDGGGSPLHF. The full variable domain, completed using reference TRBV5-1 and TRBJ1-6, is KAGVTQTPRYLIKTRGQQVTLSCSPISGHRSVSWYQQTPGQGLQFLFEYFSETQRNKGNFPGRFSGRQFSNSRSEMNVSTLELGDSALYLCASAQGDGGGSPLHFGNGTRLTVT.

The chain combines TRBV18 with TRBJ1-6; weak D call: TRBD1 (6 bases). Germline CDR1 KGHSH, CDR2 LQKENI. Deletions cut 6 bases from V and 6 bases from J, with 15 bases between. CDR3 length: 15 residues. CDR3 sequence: CASSGQGKGNSPLHF. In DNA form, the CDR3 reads TGTGCCAGCTCGGGGCAGGGGAAGGGTAATTCACCCCTCCACTTT.

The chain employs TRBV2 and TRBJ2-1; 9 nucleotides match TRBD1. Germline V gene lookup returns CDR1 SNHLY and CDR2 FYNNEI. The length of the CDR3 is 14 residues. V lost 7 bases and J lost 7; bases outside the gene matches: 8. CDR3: CASITGGAGNEQFF. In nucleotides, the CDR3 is TGTGCCAGCATTACAGGGGGCGCAGGAAATGAGCAGTTCTTC.

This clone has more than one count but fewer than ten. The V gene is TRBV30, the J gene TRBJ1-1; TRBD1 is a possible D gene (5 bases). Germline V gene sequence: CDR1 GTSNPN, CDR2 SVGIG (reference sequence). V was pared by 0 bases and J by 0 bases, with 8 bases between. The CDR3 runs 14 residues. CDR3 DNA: TGTGCCTGGAGTGTAGGCAGGGTGAACACTGAAGCTTTCTTT. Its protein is CAWSVGRVNTEAFF.

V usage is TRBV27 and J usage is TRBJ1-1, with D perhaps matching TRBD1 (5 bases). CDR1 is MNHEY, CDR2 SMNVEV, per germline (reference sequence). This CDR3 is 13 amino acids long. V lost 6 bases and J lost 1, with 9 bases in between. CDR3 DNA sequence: TGTGCCAGCAGCTCCGGGACGAACACTGAAGCTTTCTTT. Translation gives CASSSGTNTEAFF.

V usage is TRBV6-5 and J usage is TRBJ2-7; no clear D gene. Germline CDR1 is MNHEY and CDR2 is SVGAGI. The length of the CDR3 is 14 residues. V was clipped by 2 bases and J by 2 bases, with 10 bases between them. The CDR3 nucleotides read TGTGCCAGCAGTTACGGCAGGCAAGCCTACGAGCAGTACTTC. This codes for CASSYGRQAYEQYF.

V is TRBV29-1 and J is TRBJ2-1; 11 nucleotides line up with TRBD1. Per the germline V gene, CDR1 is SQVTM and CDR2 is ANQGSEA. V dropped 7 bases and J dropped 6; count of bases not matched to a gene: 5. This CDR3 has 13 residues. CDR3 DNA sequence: TGCAGCGCTGGGGGACAGGGGGTCAATGAGCAGTTCTTC. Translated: CSAGGQGVNEQFF.

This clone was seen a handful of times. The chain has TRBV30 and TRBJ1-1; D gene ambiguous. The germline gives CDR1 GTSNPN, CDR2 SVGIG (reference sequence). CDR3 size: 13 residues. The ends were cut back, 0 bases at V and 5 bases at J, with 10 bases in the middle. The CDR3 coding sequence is TGTGCCTGGAGTGTAGGAGGGAATACTGAAGCTTTCTTT. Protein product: CAWSVGGNTEAFF.

The CDR3 DNA reads as TGCGCCAGCAGCCAAGATCTGCCCAGCGGGGGCCAGTATTTT. Translation gives CASSQDLPSGGQYF. The V gene is TRBV4-3, the J gene TRBJ2-3; TRBD2 agrees at 8 bases. This CDR3 is built from 14 residues. V was clipped by 0 bases and J by 12 bases; unmatched bases: 8. Germline CDR1 is LGHNA and CDR2 is YSLEER.

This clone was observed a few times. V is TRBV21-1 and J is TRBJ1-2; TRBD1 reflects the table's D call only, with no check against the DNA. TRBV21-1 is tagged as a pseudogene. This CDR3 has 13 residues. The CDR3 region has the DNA TGTGCCAGCAGCAAAACTCCAGGGCGTGGCTACACCTTC. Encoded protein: CASSKTPGRGYTF.